This TCR beta chain stems from a study of CD8+CD57+ T cells in acquired aplastic anemia. Overall study: The study obtained an average of approximately 3 ug of DNA from sorted CD4+ and CD8+ cells. Mean read depth for CD4+ cells from healthy donors was roughly 10 million. Whole-study results and caveats: Patients versus controls showed no significant CD8+ Simpson's diversity difference. Patients and controls shared twenty-nine CD8+ CDR3 sequences.

Profiling of TCR beta VDJ combinations and CDR3 sequences used genomic DNA as template. TCRdb re-derived calls from the reads in MiXCR, one entry per CDR3 protein. Of 86,000 or so distinct CDR3 sequences listed, about 45% are singletons. This clonotype was picked up a small number of times. The antigen is not known. CDR1 is MNHEY, CDR2 SVGEGT, per germline. The CDR3 extends over 16 amino acids. The V and J ends lost 1 base and 6 bases, in that order; junction bases with no gene match: 6. The receptor was derived from a human donor in good health, serving as a control. The chain recombines TRBV6-2 or TRBV6-3 with TRBJ2-1; TRBD2 matches 10 bases. Sequencing used sorted CD4+, CD8+, or CD8+CD57+ T cells (not recorded which) from PBMCs. DNA of the CDR3: TGTGCCAGCAGTTACTGGGAGCGGGGGGGCCCCAATGAGCAGTTCTTC. It translates to CASSYWERGGPNEQFF.